These 5 T cell receptor beta chains were sequenced from one sample in a study of T cell repertoires in cytomegalovirus infection. TCRdb redid the calling of the reads with MiXCR, one entry per CDR3 protein. The table records under 200,000 distinct CDR3 sequences, approximately 21% of them present only once. Their specific antigens are unknown. The source was CD8+ T cells from cultured PBMCs, collected from culture after CMV antigen stimulation. These receptor sequences come from a human donor in good health (CMV status not recorded). Some clones in this sample may be carry-over from other donors' samples.

CDR3 loop: CASGPGGSKNIQYF. The CDR3 coding sequence is TGTGCCAGCGGACCTGGGGGTTCCAAAAACATTCAGTACTTC. The chain recombines TRBV12-3 or TRBV12-4 with TRBJ2-4, with D possibly called TRBD1 or TRBD2 (5 bases each). V was trimmed by 8 bases and J by 2 bases, leaving 13 bases between them. This CDR3 comprises 14 residues.

The rearrangement links TRBV10-3 to TRBJ2-1; perhaps TRBD1 as D (6 bases). Trimming stripped 6 bases from V and 0 bases from J, with 15 bases between. The V gene's germline CDR1 is ENHRY and CDR2 SYGVKD. CDR3 length: 16 amino acids. CDR3 sequence reads: CAISDPVRGSYNEQFF. CDR3 sequence (DNA): TGTGCCATCAGCGACCCCGTCAGGGGCTCCTACAATGAGCAGTTCTTC.

This clonotype was seen many times. The CDR3 loop reads CASIRSRPTHVEAFF. The CDR3 DNA is TGTGCCAGCATTCGATCACGACCAACACACGTTGAAGCTTTCTTT. The V and J genes are TRBV27 and TRBJ1-1; D remains unclear. With 7 bases removed from V and 7 bases from J, the gap between germline ends came to 22 bases. CDR1 is MNHEY and CDR2 is SMNVEV in the germline V gene (reference sequence). CDR3 size: 15 residues.

The J gene is TRBJ2-1, the V gene TRBV7-2; 8 positions agree with TRBD1. This CDR3 is built from 15 residues. Germline CDR1 and CDR2: SGHTA and FQGNSA. V trimming: 5 bases; J trimming: 0 bases; junction bases outside the gene matches: 3. The CDR3 nucleotides are TGTGCCAGCAGCGCAACAGGGGGCTCCTACAATGAGCAGTTCTTC. Its translation: CASSATGGSYNEQFF.

This clonotype was detected a few times. The rearrangement links TRBV25-1 to TRBJ2-7; 8 positions agree with TRBD1. This CDR3 comprises 14 residues. The germline V gene encodes CDR1 MGHDK and CDR2 SYGVNS. The trim removed 3 bases at V and 4 bases at J, leaving 5 bases unmatched. CDR3 sequence: CASSEAGGRYEQYF. The CDR3 DNA is TGTGCCAGCAGTGAGGCAGGGGGCAGATACGAGCAGTACTTC.